These 8 T cell receptor beta chains were all obtained from the same sample, sequenced in a study of beta chain features in type 1 diabetes. What was sequenced were expressed TCRB transcripts, since all of the isolated RNA had been reverse transcribed. Assay: immunoSEQ multiplex PCR; the TCRdb copy retains only in-frame clones and omits some. Found here are hundreds of thousands of clones, over 9.5% of them singletons; the top ten hold about 0.017%. Sequencing used naive CD4+ T cells from blood. The receptors stem from a man aged 18 to 30 in good health.

This clone has more than one count but fewer than ten. The chain uses TRBV11-2 and TRBJ2-7, with 7 bases matching TRBD1. Germline V gives CDR1 SGHAT, CDR2 FQNNGV. Trimming removed 4 bases from V and 3 bases from J; junction bases left unmatched: 9. The CDR3 runs 15 residues. The CDR3 nucleotides read TGTGCCAGCAGCTCATACACGACAGGGATCTACGAGCAGTACTTC. Translated: CASSSYTTGIYEQYF.

The chain combines TRBV6-6 with TRBJ1-1, with D perhaps matching TRBD1 (5 bases). The CDR3 sequence is 15 residues long. Trimming shortened V by 7 bases and J by 1 base, and 16 bases separated the two germline ends. From germline, CDR1 is MNHNY and CDR2 SVGAGI (reference sequence). CDR3 nucleotide sequence: TGTGCCAGCACCAAAGGACGGAGGGGGAACACTGAAGCTTTCTTT. Translated, it gives CASTKGRRGNTEAFF.

This clone has more than one count but fewer than ten. V and J are TRBV6-5 and TRBJ1-1; 10 bases map to TRBD1. CDR1 and CDR2 (germline): MNHEY, SVGAGI. Germline trimming cut 6 bases from V and 6 bases from J; bases unmatched to any gene: 4. The CDR3 consists of 13 residues. The CDR3 is CASSRTGGPEAFF. The DNA for the CDR3 is TGTGCCAGCAGCAGGACAGGGGGACCTGAAGCTTTCTTT.

This clone was found a few times. Here the CDR3 reads CAISAGTGRDTEAFF. Written as DNA, the CDR3 is TGTGCCATCAGTGCCGGGACAGGGCGGGACACTGAAGCTTTCTTT. The J gene is TRBJ1-1, the V gene TRBV10-3, with 9 bases identical to TRBD1. CDR3 length: 15 amino acids. J was trimmed by 3 bases and V by 4 bases; bases with no gene match: 6. CDR1 ENHRY and CDR2 SYGVKD come from the germline V gene.

The chain combines TRBV4-1 with TRBJ2-6; weak D call: TRBD1 (6 bases). The length of the CDR3 is 15 residues. With 2 bases removed from V and 3 bases from J, the gap between germline ends came to 8 bases. Germline loops: CDR1 MGHRA, CDR2 YSYEKL. The CDR3 is CASSQNRVGANVLTF. CDR3 bases: TGCGCCAGCAGCCAAAACAGGGTTGGGGCCAACGTCCTGACTTTC.

V usage is TRBV21-1 and J usage is TRBJ1-5; TRBD1 is the table's D call and was not checked against the DNA. TRBV21-1 is tagged as a pseudogene. This CDR3 is 13 amino acids long. The CDR3 region is CASSPDKNQPQHF. CDR3 in DNA: TGTGCCAGCAGCCCGGACAAGAATCAGCCCCAGCATTTT.

This clone showed up just a few times. The chain has TRBV4-1 and TRBJ2-5; possible D gene TRBD1, 5 bases. The CDR3 contains 14 residues. Trimming left V 3 bases short and J 1 base short, with 9 bases between. The germline V gene encodes CDR1 MGHRA and CDR2 YSYEKL. CDR3: CASSHEGVQETQYF. CDR3 DNA sequence: TGCGCCAGCAGCCATGAAGGGGTCCAAGAGACCCAGTACTTC.

The chain has TRBV29-1 and TRBJ2-5; 8 bases fit TRBD1. CDR3 length: 12 residues. The germline gives CDR1 SQVTM, CDR2 ANQGSEA. Unmatched junction bases numbered 1, after V lost 2 bases and J lost 5 bases. Here the CDR3 DNA reads TGCAGCGTTGAATGGACAGGGGAGACCCAGTACTTC. This encodes CSVEWTGETQYF.